These 5 T cell receptor beta chains were sequenced from one sample in a study of human T cells and chemical hapten exposure. Using its own MiXCR run on the RACE reads, TCRdb lists one record per CDR3 protein. This table holds 85,000 to 95,000 distinct CDR3 sequences, just under 9% found once. The time point denotes: healthy volunteer bleed at 2 weeks. Total RNA extraction was carried out from unfractionated whole blood. The source material was whole blood. These receptors came from a female donor in good health. Some clones in this sample may be carry-over from other donors' samples.

This clonotype was detected ten times or more. This chain links TRBV2 with TRBJ1-6, with D possibly TRBD1 on 6 matching bases. CDR3 length: 15 residues. V was pared by 6 bases and J by 3 bases, with 12 bases between. CDR1 and CDR2 (germline): SNHLY, FYNNEI. CDR3 protein: CASSLTGNYNSPLHF. For the CDR3, the DNA is TGTGCCAGCAGCTTGACAGGAAACTATAATTCACCCCTCCACTTT.

The chain combines TRBV2 with TRBJ1-5, with D possibly TRBD1 on 5 matching bases. The germline gives CDR1 SNHLY, CDR2 FYNNEI. V gave up 1 base and J gave up 1 base, with 11 bases separating them. The CDR3 has 16 amino acids. The DNA of the CDR3 is TGTGCCAGCAGTGAAGGAGCGGGGGTGAGCAATCAGCCCCAGCATTTT. It encodes CASSEGAGVSNQPQHF.

The chain employs TRBV15 and TRBJ2-5; 9 nucleotides match TRBD1. Trimming cost V 3 bases and J 4 bases; bases outside gene matches: 3. Germline V gene lookup returns CDR1 LNHNV and CDR2 YYDKDF (reference sequence). The CDR3 loop spans 14 amino acids. CDR3 residues: CATSRMTGGETQYF. The CDR3 coding sequence is TGTGCCACCAGCAGGATGACAGGGGGAGAGACCCAGTACTTC.

In its sample, this clonotype was seen many times. This sequence joins TRBV5-4 and TRBJ2-1; 8 bases agree with TRBD2. Germline assignment: CDR1 SGHNT and CDR2 YYREEE (reference sequence). V shed 2 bases and J 4 bases; nucleotides not matched to a gene: 5. This CDR3 has 15 residues. DNA of the CDR3: TGTGCCAGCAGCTTAGCGGGAGCACTATACAATGAGCAGTTCTTC. Residues: CASSLAGALYNEQFF.

The sample holds many counts of this clonotype. The gene calls are TRBV6-5 and TRBJ1-5; D is ambiguous. Germline V gene data show CDR1 as MNHEY and CDR2 as SVGAGI. This CDR3 region has 13 residues. V dropped 0 bases and J dropped 9 bases, with 9 bases sitting between them. This CDR3 is CASSYSFDAPQHF. CDR3 in DNA: TGTGCCAGCAGTTACTCATTCGACGCGCCCCAGCATTTT.